These 6 T cell receptor beta chains were all obtained from the same sample, sequenced in a study of blood T cell repertoires in COVID-19. The data were produced by immunoSEQ multiplex PCR, yet TCRdb's version contains in-frame clones alone and is incomplete. The data show around 95,000 clones, roughly 80% seen once. Sequenced: peripheral blood. The receptors were sampled from a man in his fifties with active or convalescent COVID-19.

The table lists this clone with a few counts. The rearrangement links TRBV20-1 to TRBJ2-3, with unresolved D. The V gene lost 6 bases and the J gene lost 11 bases, with 15 bases spanning the gap. The CDR3 sequence is 11 residues long. Germline values: CDR1 DFQATT, CDR2 SNEGSKA (reference sequence). In nucleotides, the CDR3 is TGCAGTGCCCCCCGACAACTTAGGCAGTATTTT. Translating gives CSAPRQLRQYF.

The V call is TRBV10-3, the J call TRBJ1-2; 11 positions agree with TRBD1. Germline V gene data show CDR1 as ENHRY and CDR2 as SYGVKD. With V trimmed by 5 bases and J by 5 bases, 4 bases remained unmatched. The CDR3 extends over 14 amino acids. The CDR3 bases are TGTGCCATCAGTACCGGGACAGGGGGGTATGGCTACACCTTC. Translated: CAISTGTGGYGYTF.

This sequence joins TRBV5-4 and TRBJ1-2; TRBD1 agrees at 9 bases. V gave up 6 bases and J gave up 7 bases; unmatched junction bases: 4. The germline gives CDR1 SGHNT, CDR2 YYREEE (reference sequence). The CDR3 runs to 12 residues. CDR3 nucleotide sequence: TGTGCCAGCACGGGACAGGGTGGTGGCTACACCTTC. Its protein product is CASTGQGGGYTF.

This rearrangement joins TRBV7-9 to TRBJ2-2; D is possibly TRBD2 (6 bases). Germline V gene lookup returns CDR1 SEHNR and CDR2 FQNEAQ (reference sequence). CDR3 length: 16 amino acids. The V and J ends lost 4 bases and 5 bases respectively, with 17 bases between them. The CDR3 sequence is CASSSLARVGTGELFF. The CDR3 DNA follows: TGTGCCAGCAGCTCCCTAGCGCGAGTAGGAACCGGGGAGCTGTTTTTT.

This chain connects TRBV12-3 or TRBV12-4 to TRBJ2-1; TRBD1 might be the D (5 bases). This CDR3 comprises 13 residues. Trimming pared 4 bases from V and 9 bases from J, leaving 13 bases between. The CDR3 sequence is CASSSQGTAEQFF. The CDR3 DNA sequence: TGTGCCAGCAGTTCTCAGGGCACTGCTGAGCAGTTCTTC.

CDR3 sequence reads: CASSPLGVNTGELFF. CDR3 sequence (DNA): TGTGCCAGCAGCCCCCTCGGGGTGAACACCGGGGAGCTGTTTTTT. V gene TRBV11-2 combines with J gene TRBJ2-2, with D maybe TRBD2 (5 bases). Germline loops: CDR1 SGHAT, CDR2 FQNNGV. The CDR3 totals 15 residues. V lost 5 bases and J 1 base, leaving 11 bases between the germline ends.